This T cell receptor beta chain is from a study of radiotherapy plus CTLA-4 blockade in lung cancer. The V end was cut by 4 bases, the J end by 3 bases, with 14 bases between. CDR1 and CDR2 from the germline V gene are LNHDA and SQIVND (reference sequence). The CDR3 is made up of 15 amino acids. The sample holds a few counts of this clone. Its specificity is not known. Broader study findings: Reports state that early shifts in blood T cell clones, with interferon-beta, best predicted response. The study found tumor-derived TCR clones expanded in blood after radiotherapy plus ipilimumab.

Measured with immunoSEQ multiplex PCR; TCRdb has only the in-frame clones, and not every one. This table holds roughly 40,000 clones, about four fifths found once. This material consisted of peripheral blood, taken from a patient treated with radiotherapy plus ipilimumab. The chain recombines TRBV19 with TRBJ2-3, with D maybe TRBD1 (7 bases). The sequence was collected from a human donor with non-small cell lung cancer that progressed on radiotherapy plus ipilimumab. The CDR3 DNA reads TGTGCCAGTAGTAGCGGTCAGGGGGGTACAGATACGCAGTATTTT. Protein: CASSSGQGGTDTQYF.